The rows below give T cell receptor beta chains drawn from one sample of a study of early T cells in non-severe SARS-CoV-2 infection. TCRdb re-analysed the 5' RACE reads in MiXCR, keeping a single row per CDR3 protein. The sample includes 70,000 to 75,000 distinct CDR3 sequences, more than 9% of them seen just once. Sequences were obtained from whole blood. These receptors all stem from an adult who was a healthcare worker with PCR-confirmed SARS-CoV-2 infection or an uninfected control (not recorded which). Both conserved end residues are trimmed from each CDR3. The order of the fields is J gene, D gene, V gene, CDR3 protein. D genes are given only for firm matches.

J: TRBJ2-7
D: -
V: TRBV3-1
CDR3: ASSQARDSRFYEQY

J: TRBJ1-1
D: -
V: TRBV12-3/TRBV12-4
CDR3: ASSLGPKNTEAF

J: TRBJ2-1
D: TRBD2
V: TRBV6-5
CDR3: ASSYQTSGYNEQF

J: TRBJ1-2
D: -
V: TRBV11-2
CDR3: ASSLISADAGYT

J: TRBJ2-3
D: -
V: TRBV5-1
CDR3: ASSLVPMSGSTDTQY

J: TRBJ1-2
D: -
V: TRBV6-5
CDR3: ATYPRQGGGYT

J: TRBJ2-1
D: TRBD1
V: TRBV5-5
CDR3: ASSSNRAGGFYNEQF

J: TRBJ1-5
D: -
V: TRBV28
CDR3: ASSLGQIHQPQH

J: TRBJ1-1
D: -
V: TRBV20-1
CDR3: SARENTEAF

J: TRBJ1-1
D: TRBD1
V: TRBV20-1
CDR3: SARRGTGISEAF

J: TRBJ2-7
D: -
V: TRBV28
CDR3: ASNSNRKSYEQY

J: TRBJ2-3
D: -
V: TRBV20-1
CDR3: SAPLYGRGSTDTQY

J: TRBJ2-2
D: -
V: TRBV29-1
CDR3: SVERTRLGELF

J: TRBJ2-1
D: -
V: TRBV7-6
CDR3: ASSFESAPYNEQF

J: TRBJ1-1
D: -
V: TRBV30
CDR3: AWSVTANTEAF

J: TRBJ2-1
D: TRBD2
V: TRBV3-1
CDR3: ASSQDGLAGFSYNEQF

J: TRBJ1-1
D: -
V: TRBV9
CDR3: ASSVAEGEAF

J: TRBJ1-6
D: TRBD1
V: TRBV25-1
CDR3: ASSDSRQGRSPLH

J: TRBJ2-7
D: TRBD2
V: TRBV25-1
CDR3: ASSSPGRAQY

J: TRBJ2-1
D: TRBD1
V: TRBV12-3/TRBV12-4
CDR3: ASSEGAAYNEQF

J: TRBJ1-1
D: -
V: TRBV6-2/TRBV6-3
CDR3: ASSYSMGGRAF

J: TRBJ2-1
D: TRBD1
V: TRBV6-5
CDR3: ASSYTQGNEQF

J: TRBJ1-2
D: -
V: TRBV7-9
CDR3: ASTTALKNYGYT

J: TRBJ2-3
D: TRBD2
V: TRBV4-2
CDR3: ASSQVYSGRETDTQY

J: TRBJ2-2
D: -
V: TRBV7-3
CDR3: ASSLSGSVGELF

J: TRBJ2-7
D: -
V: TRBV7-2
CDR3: ASSASRDFSYEQY

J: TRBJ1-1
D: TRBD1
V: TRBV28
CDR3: AGFSRDRNTEAF

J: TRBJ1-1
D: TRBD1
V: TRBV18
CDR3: ASSQTGNRVSMNTEAF

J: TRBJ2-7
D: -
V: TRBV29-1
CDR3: SVSYGGRVHEQY